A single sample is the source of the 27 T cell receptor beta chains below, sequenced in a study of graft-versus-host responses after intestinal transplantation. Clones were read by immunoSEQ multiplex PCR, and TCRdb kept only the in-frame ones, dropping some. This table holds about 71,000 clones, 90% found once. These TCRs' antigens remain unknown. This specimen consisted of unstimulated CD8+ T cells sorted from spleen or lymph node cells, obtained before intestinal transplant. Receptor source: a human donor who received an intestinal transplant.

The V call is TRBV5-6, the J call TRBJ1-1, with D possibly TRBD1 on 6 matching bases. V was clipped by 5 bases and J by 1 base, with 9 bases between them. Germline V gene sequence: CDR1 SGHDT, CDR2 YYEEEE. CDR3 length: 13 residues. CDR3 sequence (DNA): TGTGCCAGCAGTTGGGGGCCGAACACTGAAGCTTTCTTT. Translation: CASSWGPNTEAFF.

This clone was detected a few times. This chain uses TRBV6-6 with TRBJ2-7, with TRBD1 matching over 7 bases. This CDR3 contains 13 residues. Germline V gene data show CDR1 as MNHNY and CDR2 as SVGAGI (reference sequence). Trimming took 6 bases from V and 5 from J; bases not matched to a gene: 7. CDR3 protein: CASRPTGFDEQYF. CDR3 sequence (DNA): TGTGCCAGCAGACCGACAGGGTTCGACGAGCAGTACTTC.

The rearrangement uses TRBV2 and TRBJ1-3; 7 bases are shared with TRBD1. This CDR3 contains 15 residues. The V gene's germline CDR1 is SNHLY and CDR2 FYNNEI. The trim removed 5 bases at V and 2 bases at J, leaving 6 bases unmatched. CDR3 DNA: TGTGCCAGCAGTATCCGGGACAGCCCTGGAAACACCATATATTTT. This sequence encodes CASSIRDSPGNTIYF.

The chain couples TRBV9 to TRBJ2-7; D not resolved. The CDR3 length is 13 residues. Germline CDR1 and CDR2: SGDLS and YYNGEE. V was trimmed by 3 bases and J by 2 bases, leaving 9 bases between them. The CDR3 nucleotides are TGTGCCAGCAGCGGTACTACCACCTACGAGCAGTACTTC. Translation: CASSGTTTYEQYF.

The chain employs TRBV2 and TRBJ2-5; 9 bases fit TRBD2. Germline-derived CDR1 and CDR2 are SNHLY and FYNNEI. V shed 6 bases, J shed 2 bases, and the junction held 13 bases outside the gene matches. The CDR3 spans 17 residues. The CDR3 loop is CASSRPRAGGQQETQYF. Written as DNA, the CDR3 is TGTGCCAGCAGCAGGCCCCGAGCGGGGGGACAACAAGAGACCCAGTACTTC. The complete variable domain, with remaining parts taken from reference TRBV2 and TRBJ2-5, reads EPEVTQTPSHQVTQMGQEVILRCVPISNHLYFYWYRQILGQKVEFLVSFYNNEISEKSEIFDDQFSVERPDGSNFTLKIRSTKLEDSAMYFCASSRPRAGGQQETQYFGPGTRLLVL.

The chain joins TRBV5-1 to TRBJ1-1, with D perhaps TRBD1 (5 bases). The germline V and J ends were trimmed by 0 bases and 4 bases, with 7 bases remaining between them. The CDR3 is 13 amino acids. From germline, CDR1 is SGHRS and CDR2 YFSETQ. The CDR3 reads CASSLGGVTEAFF. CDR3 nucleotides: TGCGCCAGCAGCTTGGGGGGGGTCACTGAAGCTTTCTTT.

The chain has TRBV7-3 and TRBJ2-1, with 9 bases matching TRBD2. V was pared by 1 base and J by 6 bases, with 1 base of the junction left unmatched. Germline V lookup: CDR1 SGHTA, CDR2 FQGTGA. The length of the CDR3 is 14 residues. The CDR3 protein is CASSLSGGGNEQFF. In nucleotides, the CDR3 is TGTGCCAGCAGCTTAAGCGGGGGGGGCAATGAGCAGTTCTTC.

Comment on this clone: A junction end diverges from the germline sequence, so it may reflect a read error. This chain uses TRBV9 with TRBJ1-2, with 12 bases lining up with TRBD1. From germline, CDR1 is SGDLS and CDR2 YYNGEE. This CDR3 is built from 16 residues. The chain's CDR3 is CASSAAGQGAVYGYIF. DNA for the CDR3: TGTGCCAGCAGCGCCGCGGGACAGGGGGCCGTCTATGGCTACATCTTC.

CDR3 nucleotides: TGTGCCAGCAGCGACGGGTCGGGTGGAGAGACCCAGTACTTC. Its translation: CASSDGSGGETQYF. The chain recombines TRBV5-4 with TRBJ2-5; D gene uncertain. This CDR3 is 14 amino acids long. In germline, CDR1 is SGHNT, CDR2 YYREEE (reference sequence). The V end lost 4 bases, the J end lost 4 bases, and 14 bases lay between the germline ends.

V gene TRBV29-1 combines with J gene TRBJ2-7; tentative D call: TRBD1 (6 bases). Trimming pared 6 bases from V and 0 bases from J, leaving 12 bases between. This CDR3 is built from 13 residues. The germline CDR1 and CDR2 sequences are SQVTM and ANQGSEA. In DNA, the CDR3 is TGCAGCGTGACCGGGACAACCTCCTACGAGCAGTACTTC. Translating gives CSVTGTTSYEQYF.

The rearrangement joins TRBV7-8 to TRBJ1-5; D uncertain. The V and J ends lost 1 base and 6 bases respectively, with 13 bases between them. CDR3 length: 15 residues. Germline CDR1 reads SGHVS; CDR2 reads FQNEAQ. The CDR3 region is CASSLDNLGGQPQHF. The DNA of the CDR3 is TGTGCCAGCAGCTTAGACAATCTTGGTGGTCAGCCCCAGCATTTT.

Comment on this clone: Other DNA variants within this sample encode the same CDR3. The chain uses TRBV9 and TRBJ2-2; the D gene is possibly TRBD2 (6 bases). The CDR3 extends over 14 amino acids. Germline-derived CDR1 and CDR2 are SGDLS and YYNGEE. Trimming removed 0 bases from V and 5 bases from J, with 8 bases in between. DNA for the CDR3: TGTGCCAGCAGCGTAGGTGGGGGGACCGGGGAGCTGTTTTTT. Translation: CASSVGGGTGELFF.

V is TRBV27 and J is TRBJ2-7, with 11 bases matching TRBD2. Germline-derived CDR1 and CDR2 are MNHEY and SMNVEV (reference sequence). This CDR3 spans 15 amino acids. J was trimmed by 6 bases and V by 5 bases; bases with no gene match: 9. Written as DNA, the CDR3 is TGTGCCAGCAGTATCGGGACTAGCGGTTTGTCCGAGCAGTACTTC. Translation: CASSIGTSGLSEQYF.

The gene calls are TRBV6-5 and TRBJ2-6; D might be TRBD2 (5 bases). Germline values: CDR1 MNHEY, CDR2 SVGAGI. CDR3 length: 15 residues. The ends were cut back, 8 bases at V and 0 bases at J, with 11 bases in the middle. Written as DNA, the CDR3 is TGTGCCAGCGGGAGACGGGACTCTGGGGCCAACGTCCTGACTTTC. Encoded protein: CASGRRDSGANVLTF.

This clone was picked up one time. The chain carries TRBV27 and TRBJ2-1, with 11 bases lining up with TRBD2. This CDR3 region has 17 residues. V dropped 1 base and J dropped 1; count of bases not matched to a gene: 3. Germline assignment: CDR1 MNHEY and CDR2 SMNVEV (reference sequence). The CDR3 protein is CASSLLSSGGSYNEQFF. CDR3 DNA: TGTGCCAGCAGTTTATTGTCTAGCGGGGGGTCCTACAATGAGCAGTTCTTC.

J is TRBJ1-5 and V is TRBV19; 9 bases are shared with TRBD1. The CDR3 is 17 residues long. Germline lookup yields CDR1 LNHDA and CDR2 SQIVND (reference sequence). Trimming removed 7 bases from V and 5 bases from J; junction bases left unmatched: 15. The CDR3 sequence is CASNRRQGGLADQPQHF. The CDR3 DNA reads TGTGCCAGTAACCGCCGACAGGGGGGTTTGGCGGATCAGCCCCAGCATTTT.

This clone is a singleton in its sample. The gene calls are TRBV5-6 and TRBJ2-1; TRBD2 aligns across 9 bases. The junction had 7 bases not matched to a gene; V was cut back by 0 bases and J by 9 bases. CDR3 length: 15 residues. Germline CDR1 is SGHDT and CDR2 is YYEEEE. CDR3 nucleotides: TGTGCCAGCAGCTTGGGGGCGGGGGGGGTTGGTGAGCAGTTCTTC. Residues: CASSLGAGGVGEQFF.

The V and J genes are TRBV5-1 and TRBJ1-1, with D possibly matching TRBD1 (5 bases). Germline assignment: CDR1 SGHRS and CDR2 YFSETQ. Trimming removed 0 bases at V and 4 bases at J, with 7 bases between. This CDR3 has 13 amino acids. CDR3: CASSLGGGTEAFF. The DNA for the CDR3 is TGCGCCAGCAGCTTGGGGGGGGGCACTGAAGCTTTCTTT.

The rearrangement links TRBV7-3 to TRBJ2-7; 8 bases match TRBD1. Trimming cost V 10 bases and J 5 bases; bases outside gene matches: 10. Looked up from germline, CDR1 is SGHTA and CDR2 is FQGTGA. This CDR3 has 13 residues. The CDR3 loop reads CATSRTGSDEQYF. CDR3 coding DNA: TGTGCCACCTCCAGGACAGGGTCTGACGAGCAGTACTTC.

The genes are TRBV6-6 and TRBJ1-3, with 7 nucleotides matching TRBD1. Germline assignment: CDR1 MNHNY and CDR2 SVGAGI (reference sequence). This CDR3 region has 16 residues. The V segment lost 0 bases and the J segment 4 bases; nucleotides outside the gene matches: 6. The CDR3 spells CASSYSNRGAGNTIYF. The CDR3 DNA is TGTGCCAGCAGTTACTCGAACAGGGGAGCAGGAAACACCATATATTTT.

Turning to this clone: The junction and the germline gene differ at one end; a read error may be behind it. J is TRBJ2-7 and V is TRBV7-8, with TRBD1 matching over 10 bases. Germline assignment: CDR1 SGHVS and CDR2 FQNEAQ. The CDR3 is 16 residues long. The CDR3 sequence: CASSLLRDRGPLEHYF. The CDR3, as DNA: TGTGCCAGCAGCCTTCTCCGGGACAGGGGTCCCCTCGAGCATTACTTC.

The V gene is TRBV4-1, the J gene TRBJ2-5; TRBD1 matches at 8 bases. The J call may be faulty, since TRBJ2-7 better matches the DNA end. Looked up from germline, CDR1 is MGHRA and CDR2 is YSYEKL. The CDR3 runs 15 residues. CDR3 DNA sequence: TGCGCCAGCAGCCAAGTCCCGGACAGGGCGAACGAGCAGTACTTC. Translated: CASSQVPDRANEQYF.

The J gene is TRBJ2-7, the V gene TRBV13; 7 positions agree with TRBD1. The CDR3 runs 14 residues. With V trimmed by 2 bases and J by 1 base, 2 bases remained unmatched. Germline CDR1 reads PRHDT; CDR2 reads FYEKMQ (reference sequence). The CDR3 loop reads CASSLYRGSYEQYF. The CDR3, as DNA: TGTGCCAGCAGCTTATACAGGGGTTCCTACGAGCAGTACTTC.

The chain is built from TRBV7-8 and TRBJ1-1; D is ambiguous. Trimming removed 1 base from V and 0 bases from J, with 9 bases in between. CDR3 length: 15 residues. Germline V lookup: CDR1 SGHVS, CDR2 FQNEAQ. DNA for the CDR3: TGTGCCAGCAGCTTAGGGACCGGGGTGAACACTGAAGCTTTCTTT. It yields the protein CASSLGTGVNTEAFF.

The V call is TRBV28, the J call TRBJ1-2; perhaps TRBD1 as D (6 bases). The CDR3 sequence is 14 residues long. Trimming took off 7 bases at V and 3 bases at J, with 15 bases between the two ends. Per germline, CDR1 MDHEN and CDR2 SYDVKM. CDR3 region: CASTVDSDHYGYTF. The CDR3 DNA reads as TGTGCCAGCACTGTGGACAGCGACCACTATGGCTACACCTTC.

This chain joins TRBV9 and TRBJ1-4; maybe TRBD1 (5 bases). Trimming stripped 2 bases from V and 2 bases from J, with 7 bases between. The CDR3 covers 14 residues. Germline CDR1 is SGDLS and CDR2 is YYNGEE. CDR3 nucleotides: TGTGCCAGCAGCGTGGGGGGGACTAATGAAAAACTGTTTTTT. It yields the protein CASSVGGTNEKLFF.

This chain's CDR3 is CASSVAKGGTNTGELFF. The CDR3 DNA reads as TGTGCCAGCAGCGTCGCCAAGGGAGGGACGAACACCGGGGAGCTGTTTTTT. V gene TRBV9 combines with J gene TRBJ2-2; 7 bases fit TRBD2. CDR3 length equals 17 residues. Germline values: CDR1 SGDLS, CDR2 YYNGEE. Trimming removed 2 bases from V and 0 bases from J; junction bases left unmatched: 7.